A single T cell receptor (beta chain) is shown here with its context. Its specificity is unknown. The repertoire was sequenced with immunoSEQ multiplex PCR; TCRdb's copy has only in-frame clones and lacks some. The data hold 300,000 to 400,000 clones, with roughly two thirds observed a single time. These data are taken from a study of cytotoxic CD8 clonotypes in ibrutinib-treated CLL. Study at large: Enrolment comprised around 11 relapsed/refractory and around 15 treatment-naive patients; approximately 18 were IGHV unmutated.

Germline V lookup: CDR1 SQVTM, CDR2 ANQGSEA. J gave up 3 bases and V 1 base, and 11 bases lay outside the gene matches. The CDR3 is 16 amino acids. Study-wide points: A rise in clonality was seen at ibrutinib response, and a fall back toward baseline was seen at progression. Against age-matched healthy donors, baseline clonality ran higher and tracked circulating CD8+ T-cell counts. Under therapy, public clonotypes either contracted or stayed stable, and they were uncommon.

The sequences come from PBMCs, collected after 36 months of ibrutinib treatment. The chain is built from TRBV29-1 and TRBJ2-7, with 8 nucleotides matching TRBD1. The clonotype originates from a human donor with chronic lymphocytic leukemia. The CDR3 nucleotides read TGCAGCGTTGAAGCTAGTCCCGTGGGGACAGGCTACGAGCAGTACTTC. It codes for CSVEASPVGTGYEQYF.